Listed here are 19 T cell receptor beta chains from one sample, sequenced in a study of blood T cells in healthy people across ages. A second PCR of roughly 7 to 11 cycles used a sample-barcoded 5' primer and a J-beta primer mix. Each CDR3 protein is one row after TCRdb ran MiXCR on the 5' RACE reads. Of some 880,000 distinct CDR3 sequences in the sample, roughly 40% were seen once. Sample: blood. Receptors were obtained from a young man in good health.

In DNA, the CDR3 is TGCAGTGCTGGCGACCGAACCTCCGGCGCGTACTTC. It is translated as CSAGDRTSGAYF. The chain combines TRBV20-1 with TRBJ2-5, with D uncertain. This CDR3 has 12 residues. Germline V CDR1 and CDR2: DFQATT, SNEGSKA (reference sequence). Trimming removed 5 bases from V and 13 bases from J, with 20 bases in between.

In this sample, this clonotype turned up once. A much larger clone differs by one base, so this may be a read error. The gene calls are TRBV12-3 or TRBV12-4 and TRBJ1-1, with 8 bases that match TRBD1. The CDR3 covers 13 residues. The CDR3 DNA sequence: TGTGCCGGCAGTTTGAAACAGGGGGCTGAAGCTTTCTTT. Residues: CAGSLKQGAEAFF.

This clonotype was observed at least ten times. The CDR3 loop is CASSFRGTWNGYTF. In DNA, the CDR3 is TGTGCCAGCAGTTTCCGCGGGACCTGGAATGGCTACACCTTC. V and J are TRBV12-3 or TRBV12-4 and TRBJ1-2; a possible D gene is TRBD1 (5 bases). V was cut by 3 bases and J by 6 bases, with 14 bases left in between. The CDR3 is made up of 14 amino acids.

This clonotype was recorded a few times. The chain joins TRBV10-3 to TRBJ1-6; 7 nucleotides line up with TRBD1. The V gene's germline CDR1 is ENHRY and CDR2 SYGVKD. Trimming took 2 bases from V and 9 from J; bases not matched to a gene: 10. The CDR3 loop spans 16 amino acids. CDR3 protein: CAISEVTGWGGSPLHF. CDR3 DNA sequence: TGTGCCATCAGTGAGGTGACAGGGTGGGGGGGTTCACCCCTCCACTTT.

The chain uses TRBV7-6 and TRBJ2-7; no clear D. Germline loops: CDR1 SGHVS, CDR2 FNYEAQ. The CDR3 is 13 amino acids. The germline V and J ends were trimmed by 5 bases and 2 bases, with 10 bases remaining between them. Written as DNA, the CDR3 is TGTGCCAGCAGCGTAGAAGCCCCCTACGAGCAGTACTTC. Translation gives CASSVEAPYEQYF.

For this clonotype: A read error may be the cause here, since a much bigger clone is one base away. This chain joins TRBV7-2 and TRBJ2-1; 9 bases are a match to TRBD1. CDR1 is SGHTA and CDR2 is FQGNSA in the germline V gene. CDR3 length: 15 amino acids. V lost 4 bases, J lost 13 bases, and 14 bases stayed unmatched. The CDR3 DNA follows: TGTGCCAGCAGCTCGCGGGACAGGGAATATGAGACCCAGTTCTTC. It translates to CASSSRDREYETQFF.

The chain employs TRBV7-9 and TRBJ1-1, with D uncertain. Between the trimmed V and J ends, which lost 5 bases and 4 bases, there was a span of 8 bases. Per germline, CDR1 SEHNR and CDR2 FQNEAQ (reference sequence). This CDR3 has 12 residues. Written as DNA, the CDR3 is TGTGCCAGCAGCCCAGAGGGCACTGAAGCTTTCTTT. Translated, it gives CASSPEGTEAFF.

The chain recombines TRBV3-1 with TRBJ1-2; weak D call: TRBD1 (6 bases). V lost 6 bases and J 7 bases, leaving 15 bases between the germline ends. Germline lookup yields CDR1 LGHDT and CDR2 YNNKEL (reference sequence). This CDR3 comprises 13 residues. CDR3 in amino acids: CASSPQGFSGYTF. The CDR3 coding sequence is TGTGCCAGCAGTCCTCAGGGGTTCTCTGGCTACACCTTC.

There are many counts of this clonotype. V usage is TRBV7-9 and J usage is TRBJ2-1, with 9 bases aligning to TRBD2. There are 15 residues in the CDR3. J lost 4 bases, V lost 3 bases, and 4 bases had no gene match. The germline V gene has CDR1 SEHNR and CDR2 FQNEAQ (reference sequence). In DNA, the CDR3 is TGTGCCAGCAGCTTTACGACTAGCGGTTACAATGAGCAGTTCTTC. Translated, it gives CASSFTTSGYNEQFF.

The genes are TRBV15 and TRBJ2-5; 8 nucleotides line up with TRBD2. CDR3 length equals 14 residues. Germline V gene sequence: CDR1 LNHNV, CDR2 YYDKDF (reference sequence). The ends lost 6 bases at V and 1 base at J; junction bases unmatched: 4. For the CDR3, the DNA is TGTGCCACCAGTACAGCGGGAGTCCAAGAGACCCAGTACTTC. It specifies CATSTAGVQETQYF.

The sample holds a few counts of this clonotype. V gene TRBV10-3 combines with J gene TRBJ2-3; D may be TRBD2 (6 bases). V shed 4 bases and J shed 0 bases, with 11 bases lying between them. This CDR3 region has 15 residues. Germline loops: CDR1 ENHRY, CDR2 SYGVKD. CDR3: CAISGGDPSTDTQYF. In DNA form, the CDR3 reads TGTGCCATCAGTGGGGGGGACCCGAGCACAGATACGCAGTATTTT.

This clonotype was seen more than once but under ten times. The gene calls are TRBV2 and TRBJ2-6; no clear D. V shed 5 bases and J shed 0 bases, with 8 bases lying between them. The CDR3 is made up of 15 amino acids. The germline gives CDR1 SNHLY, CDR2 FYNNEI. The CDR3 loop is CASSTVLSGANVLTF. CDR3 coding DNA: TGTGCCAGCAGTACAGTCCTCTCTGGGGCCAACGTCCTGACTTTC. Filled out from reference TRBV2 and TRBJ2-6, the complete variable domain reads EPEVTQTPSHQVTQMGQEVILRCVPISNHLYFYWYRQILGQKVEFLVSFYNNEISEKSEIFDDQFSVERPDGSNFTLKIRSTKLEDSAMYFCASSTVLSGANVLTFGAGSRLTVL.

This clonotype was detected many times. Written as DNA, the CDR3 is TGTGCCAGCAGCCCAGTAAACTCCTACGAGCAGTACTTC. Protein: CASSPVNSYEQYF. This chain joins TRBV7-2 and TRBJ2-7; D unresolved. The CDR3 is 13 residues long. V shed 5 bases and J shed 0 bases, with 8 bases lying between them. CDR1 and CDR2 (germline): SGHTA, FQGNSA.

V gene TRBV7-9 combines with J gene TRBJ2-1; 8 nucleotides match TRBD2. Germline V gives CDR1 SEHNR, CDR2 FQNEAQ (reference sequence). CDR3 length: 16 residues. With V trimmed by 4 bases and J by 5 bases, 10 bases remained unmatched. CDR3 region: CASSSGGAEAHNEQFF. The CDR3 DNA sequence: TGTGCCAGCAGCTCCGGGGGGGCAGAGGCACACAATGAGCAGTTCTTC.

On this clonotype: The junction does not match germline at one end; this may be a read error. The CDR3: CATRGQEKTGVNVLTF. The CDR3 DNA follows: TGTGCCACCCGGGGGCAGGAAAAAACTGGGGTCAACGTCCTGACTTTC. The chain recombines TRBV10-3 with TRBJ2-6; D may be TRBD1 or TRBD2 (6 bases each). CDR1 and CDR2 from the germline V gene are ENHRY and SYGVKD. The CDR3 runs 16 residues.

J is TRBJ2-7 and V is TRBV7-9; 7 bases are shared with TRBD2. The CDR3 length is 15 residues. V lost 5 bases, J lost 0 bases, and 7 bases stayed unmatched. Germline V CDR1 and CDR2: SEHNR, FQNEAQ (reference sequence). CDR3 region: CASSIKRGSSYEQYF. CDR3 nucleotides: TGTGCCAGCAGCATCAAGCGGGGAAGCTCCTACGAGCAGTACTTC. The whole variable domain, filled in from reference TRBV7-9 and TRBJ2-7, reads DTGVSQNPRHKITKRGQNVTFRCDPISEHNRLYWYRQTLGQGPEFLTYFQNEAQLEKSRLLSDRFSAERPKGSFSTLEIQRTEQGDSAMYLCASSIKRGSSYEQYFGPGTRLTVT.

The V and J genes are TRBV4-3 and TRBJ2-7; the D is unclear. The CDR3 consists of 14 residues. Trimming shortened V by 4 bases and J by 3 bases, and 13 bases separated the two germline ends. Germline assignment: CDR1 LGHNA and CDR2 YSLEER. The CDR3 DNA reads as TGCGCCAGCAGCCGAACCACGAAGAACTACGAGCAGTACTTC. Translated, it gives CASSRTTKNYEQYF.

The chain's CDR3 is CASSLVYGGDSGYTF. The CDR3 nucleotides read TGTGCCAGCAGCTTAGTTTACGGGGGCGACTCCGGCTACACCTTC. The chain employs TRBV13 and TRBJ1-2; possibly TRBD1 for D (6 bases). CDR1 is PRHDT, CDR2 FYEKMQ, per germline (reference sequence). The V and J ends lost 1 base and 8 bases respectively, with 17 bases between them. The CDR3 is made up of 15 amino acids.

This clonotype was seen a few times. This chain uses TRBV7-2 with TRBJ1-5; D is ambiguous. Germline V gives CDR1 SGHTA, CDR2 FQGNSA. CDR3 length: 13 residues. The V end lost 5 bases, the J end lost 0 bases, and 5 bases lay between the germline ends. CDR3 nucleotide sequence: TGTGCCAGCAGCAAATTTAGCAATCAGCCCCAGCATTTT. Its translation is CASSKFSNQPQHF.